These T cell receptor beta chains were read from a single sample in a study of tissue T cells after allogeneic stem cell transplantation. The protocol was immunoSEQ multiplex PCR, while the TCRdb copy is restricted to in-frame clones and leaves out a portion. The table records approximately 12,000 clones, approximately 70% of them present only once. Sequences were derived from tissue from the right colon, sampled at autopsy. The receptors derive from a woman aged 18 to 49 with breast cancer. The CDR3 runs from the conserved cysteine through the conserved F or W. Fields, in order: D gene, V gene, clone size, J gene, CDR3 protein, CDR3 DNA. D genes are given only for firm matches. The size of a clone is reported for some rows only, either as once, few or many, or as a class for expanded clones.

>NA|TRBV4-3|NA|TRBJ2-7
CASSQGGSQLYEQYF
TGCGCCAGCAGCCAAGGGGGGTCGCAGCTCTACGAGCAGTACTTC
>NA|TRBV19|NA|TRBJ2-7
CASSVGSGGNLYEQYF
TGTGCCAGTTCGGTTGGTAGCGGAGGGAATCTATACGAGCAGTACTTC
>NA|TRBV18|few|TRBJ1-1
CASSPAQGGDTEAFF
TGTGCCAGCTCACCGGCACAGGGTGGGGACACTGAAGCTTTCTTT
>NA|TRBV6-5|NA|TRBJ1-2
CASSPTGSYGYTF
TGTGCCAGCAGTCCGACAGGTTCCTATGGCTACACCTTC
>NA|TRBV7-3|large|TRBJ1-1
CASSSLQGNEAFF
TGTGCCAGCAGCTCTCTACAGGGAAATGAAGCTTTCTTT
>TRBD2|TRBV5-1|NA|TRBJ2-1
CASSQGSGGSYNEQFF
TGCGCCAGCAGCCAGGGGAGCGGGGGATCCTACAATGAGCAGTTCTTC
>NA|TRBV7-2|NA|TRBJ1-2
CASSLGAGRGSNYGYTF
TGTGCCAGCAGCTTAGGGGCGGGGAGAGGGTCTAACTATGGCTACACCTTC
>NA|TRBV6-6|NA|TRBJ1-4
CASSLAAVDEKLFF
TGTGCCAGCAGCCTAGCCGCGGTTGATGAAAAACTGTTTTTT
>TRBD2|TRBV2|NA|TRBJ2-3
CASSLAGAPDTQYF
TGTGCCAGCAGTTTAGCGGGAGCCCCCGATACGCAGTATTTT
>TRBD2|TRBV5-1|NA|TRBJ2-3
CASSLLAGSTDTQYF
TGCGCCAGCAGCTTGTTAGCGGGTAGCACAGATACGCAGTATTTT
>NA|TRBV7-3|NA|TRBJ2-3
CASSLTYRGTSTDTQYF
TGTGCCAGCAGCTTAACGTATCGGGGGACCAGCACAGATACGCAGTATTTT
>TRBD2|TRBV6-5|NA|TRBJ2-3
CASNQLAGGDTQYF
TGTGCCAGCAATCAACTAGCGGGGGGAGATACGCAGTATTTT
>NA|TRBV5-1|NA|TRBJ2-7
CASSLEAAREQYF
TGCGCCAGCAGCTTGGAAGCAGCGAGGGAGCAGTACTTC
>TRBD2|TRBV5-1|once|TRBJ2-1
CASSLGASGRNEQFF
TGCGCCAGCAGCTTGGGGGCTAGCGGGAGGAATGAGCAGTTCTTC
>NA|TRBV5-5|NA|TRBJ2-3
CASSRDGSRTDTQYF
TGTGCCAGCAGCCGGGACGGATCCCGCACAGATACGCAGTATTTT
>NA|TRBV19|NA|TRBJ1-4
CASSGEGITNEKLFF
TGTGCCAGTAGTGGAGAGGGGATAACTAATGAAAAACTGTTTTTT
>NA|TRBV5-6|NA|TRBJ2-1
CASILRRANRISEQFF
TGTGCCAGCATCCTTAGGAGGGCCAATAGGATAAGTGAGCAGTTCTTC
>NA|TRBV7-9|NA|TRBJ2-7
CASSLSSISYEQYF
TGTGCCAGCAGCTTATCTTCTATCTCCTACGAGCAGTACTTC
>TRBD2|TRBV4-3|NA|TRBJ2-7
CASSSLAGGEQYF
TGCGCCAGCAGCTCGCTAGCGGGAGGCGAGCAGTACTTC
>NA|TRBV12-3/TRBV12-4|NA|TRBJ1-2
CASSFGQGEGYTF
TGTGCCAGCAGTTTTGGTCAGGGAGAGGGCTACACCTTC
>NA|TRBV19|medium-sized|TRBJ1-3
CASAFWQGSGNTIYF
TGTGCCAGCGCTTTCTGGCAGGGCTCTGGAAACACCATATATTTT
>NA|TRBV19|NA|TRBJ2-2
CASSMRGQTGELFF
TGTGCCAGTAGTATGCGGGGGCAAACCGGGGAGCTGTTTTTT
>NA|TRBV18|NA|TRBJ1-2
CASSPEAAGSGYTF
TGTGCCAGCTCACCGGAGGCGGCGGGGAGCGGCTACACCTTC
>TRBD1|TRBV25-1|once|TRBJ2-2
CASSMTGGAVDDGELFF
TGTGCCAGCAGTATGACAGGGGGCGCGGTTGATGACGGGGAGCTGTTTTTT
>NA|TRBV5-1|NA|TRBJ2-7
CASSSETGSEQYF
TGCGCCAGCAGCTCGGAAACGGGGAGTGAGCAGTACTTC
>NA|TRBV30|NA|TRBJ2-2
CAWTRDSNTGELFF
TGTGCCTGGACCCGAGACAGCAACACCGGGGAGCTGTTTTTT
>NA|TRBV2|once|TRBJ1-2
CASNRNRAHDYGYTF
TGTGCCAGCAACAGAAACAGGGCTCACGACTATGGCTACACCTTC
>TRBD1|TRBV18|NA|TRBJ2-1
CASSLAGTAAIEQFF
TGTGCCAGCTCACTTGCTGGGACAGCGGCCATTGAGCAGTTCTTC
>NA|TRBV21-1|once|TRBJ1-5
CASSKVPTRRSRQGNQPQHF
TGTGCCAGCAGCAAAGTCCCAACCAGGCGGAGCCGCCAAGGCAATCAGCCCCAGCATTTT
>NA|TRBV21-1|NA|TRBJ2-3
CASRQRETLPDTQYF
TGTGCCAGCAGGCAGCGGGAGACCCTCCCAGATACGCAGTATTTT
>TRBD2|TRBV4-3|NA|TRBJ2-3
CASSLNSGGGTDTQYF
TGCGCCAGCAGCCTAAACAGCGGGGGAGGAACAGATACGCAGTATTTT
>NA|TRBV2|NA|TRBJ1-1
CASSEGGLTEAFF
TGTGCCAGCAGTGAGGGGGGCTTGACTGAAGCTTTCTTT
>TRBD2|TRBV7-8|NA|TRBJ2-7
CASSPRTSGTYEQYF
TGTGCCAGCAGCCCAAGGACTAGCGGGACCTACGAGCAGTACTTC
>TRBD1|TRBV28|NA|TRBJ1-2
CASSFFETGGSGYTF
TGTGCCAGCAGTTTTTTTGAGACAGGGGGGAGTGGCTACACCTTC
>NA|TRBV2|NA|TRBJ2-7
CASSSAWSSYEQYF
TGTGCCAGCAGTAGCGCCTGGAGCTCCTACGAGCAGTACTTC
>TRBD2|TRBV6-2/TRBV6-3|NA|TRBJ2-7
CASSAPPGAGSYEQYF
TGTGCCAGCAGTGCACCACCTGGAGCGGGGTCCTACGAGCAGTACTTC
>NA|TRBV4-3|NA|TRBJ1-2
CASSQGLGVLNYGYTF
TGCGCCAGCAGCCAAGGGCTTGGGGTCCTCAACTATGGCTACACCTTC
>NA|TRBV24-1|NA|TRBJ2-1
CATSDFYRAGLFF
TGTGCCACCAGTGATTTCTATCGGGCGGGCCTGTTCTTC
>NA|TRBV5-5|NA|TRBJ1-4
CASSPTVGSGHEKLFF
TGTGCCAGCAGCCCGACCGTAGGGTCCGGCCATGAAAAACTGTTTTTT
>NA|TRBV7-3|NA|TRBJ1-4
CASSEEGGEGEKLFF
TGTGCCAGCAGCGAGGAGGGAGGGGAGGGGGAAAAACTGTTTTTT
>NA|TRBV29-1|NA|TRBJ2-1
CSVDSGSYNEQFF
TGCAGCGTTGATAGCGGCTCCTACAATGAGCAGTTCTTC
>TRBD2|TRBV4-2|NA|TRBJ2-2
CASSQDADLAGTGELFF
TGTGCCAGCAGCCAAGATGCTGACCTAGCGGGCACCGGGGAGCTGTTTTTT